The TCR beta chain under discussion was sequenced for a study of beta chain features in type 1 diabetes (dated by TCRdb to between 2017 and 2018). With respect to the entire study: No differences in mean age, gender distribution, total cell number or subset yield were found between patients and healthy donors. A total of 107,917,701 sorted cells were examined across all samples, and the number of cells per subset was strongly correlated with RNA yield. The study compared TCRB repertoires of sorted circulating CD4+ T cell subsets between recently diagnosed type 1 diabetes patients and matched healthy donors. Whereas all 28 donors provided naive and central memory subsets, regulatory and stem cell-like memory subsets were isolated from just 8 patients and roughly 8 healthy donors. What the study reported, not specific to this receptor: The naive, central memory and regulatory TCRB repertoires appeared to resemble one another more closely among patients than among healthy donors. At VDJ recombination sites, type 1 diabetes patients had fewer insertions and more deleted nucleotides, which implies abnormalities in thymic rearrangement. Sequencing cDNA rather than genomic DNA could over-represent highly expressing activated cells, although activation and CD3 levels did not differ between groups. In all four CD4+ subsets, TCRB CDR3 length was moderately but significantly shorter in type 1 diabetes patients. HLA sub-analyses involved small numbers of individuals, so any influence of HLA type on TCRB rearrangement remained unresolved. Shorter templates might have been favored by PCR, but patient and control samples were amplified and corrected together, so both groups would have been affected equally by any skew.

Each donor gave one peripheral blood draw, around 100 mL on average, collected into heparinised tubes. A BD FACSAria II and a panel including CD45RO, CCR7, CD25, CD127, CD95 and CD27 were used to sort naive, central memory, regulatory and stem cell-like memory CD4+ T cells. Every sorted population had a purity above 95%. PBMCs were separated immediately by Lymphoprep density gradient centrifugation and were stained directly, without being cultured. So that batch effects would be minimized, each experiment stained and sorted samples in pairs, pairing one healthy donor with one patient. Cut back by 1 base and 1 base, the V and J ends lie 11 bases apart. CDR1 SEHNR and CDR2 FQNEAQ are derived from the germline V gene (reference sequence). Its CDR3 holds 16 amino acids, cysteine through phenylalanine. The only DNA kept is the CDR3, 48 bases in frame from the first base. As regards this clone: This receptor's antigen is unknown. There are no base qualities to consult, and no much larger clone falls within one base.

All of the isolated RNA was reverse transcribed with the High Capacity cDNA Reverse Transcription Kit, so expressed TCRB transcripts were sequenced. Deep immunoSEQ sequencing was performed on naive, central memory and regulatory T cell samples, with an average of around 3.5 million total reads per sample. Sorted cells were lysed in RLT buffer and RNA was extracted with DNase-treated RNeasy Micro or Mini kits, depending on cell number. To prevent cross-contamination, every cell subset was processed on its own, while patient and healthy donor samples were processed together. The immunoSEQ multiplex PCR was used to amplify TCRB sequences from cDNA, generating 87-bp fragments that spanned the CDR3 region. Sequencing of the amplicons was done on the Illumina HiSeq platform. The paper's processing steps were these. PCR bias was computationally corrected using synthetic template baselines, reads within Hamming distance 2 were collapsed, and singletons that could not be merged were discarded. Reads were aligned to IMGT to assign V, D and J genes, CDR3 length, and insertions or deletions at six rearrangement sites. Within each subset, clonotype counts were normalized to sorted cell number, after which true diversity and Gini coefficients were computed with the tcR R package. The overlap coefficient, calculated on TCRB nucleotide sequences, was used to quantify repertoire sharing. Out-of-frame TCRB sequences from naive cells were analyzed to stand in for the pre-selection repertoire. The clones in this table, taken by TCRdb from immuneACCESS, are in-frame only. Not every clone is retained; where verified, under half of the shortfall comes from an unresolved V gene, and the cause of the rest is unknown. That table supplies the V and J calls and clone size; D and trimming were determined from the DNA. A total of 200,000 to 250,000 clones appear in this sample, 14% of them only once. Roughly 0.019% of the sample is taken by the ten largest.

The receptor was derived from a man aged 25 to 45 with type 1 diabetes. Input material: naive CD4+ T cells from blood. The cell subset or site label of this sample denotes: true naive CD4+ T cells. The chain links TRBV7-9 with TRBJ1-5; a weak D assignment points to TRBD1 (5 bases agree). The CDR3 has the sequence CASSLGSGLSNQPQHF. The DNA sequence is TGTGCCAGCAGCTTAGGTTCAGGGCTGAGCAATCAGCCCCAGCATTTT.